What follows are 13 T cell receptor beta chains derived from one specimen sequenced in a study of shared clonotypes between healthy human individuals (dated by TCRdb to 2018 to 2021). Receptor amplification or capture employed the immunoSEQ multiplex PCR assay. Not all clones reach the TCRdb copy of this immuneACCESS table, which keeps in-frame sequences only. Checked studies attribute under half of the gap to unresolved V genes and leave the rest unexplained. Here the sample has hundreds of thousands of clones; around 75% occur a single time. The ten biggest clones cover roughly 13% of the sample. Sequenced sample: PBMCs. Receptors were obtained from a woman in her thirties or forties in good health. Some clones in this sample may be carry-over from other donors' samples.

This chain uses TRBV7-9 with TRBJ2-1; D not resolved. V was clipped by 5 bases and J by 7 bases, with 12 bases between them. Germline CDR1 and CDR2: SEHNR and FQNEAQ (reference sequence). The CDR3 length is 13 residues. The CDR3 reads CASSLPGPNEQFF. For the CDR3, the DNA is TGTGCCAGCAGCCTCCCGGGCCCGAATGAGCAGTTCTTC.

This rearrangement joins TRBV28 to TRBJ2-4; maybe TRBD1 (5 bases). Trimming left V 6 bases short and J 0 bases short, with 12 bases between. From germline, CDR1 is MDHEN and CDR2 SYDVKM. The CDR3 runs to 15 residues. CDR3 residues: CASRKLGLAKNIQYF. The CDR3 DNA sequence: TGTGCCAGCAGGAAACTGGGGCTAGCCAAAAACATTCAGTACTTC.

V is TRBV9 and J is TRBJ2-1; maybe TRBD2 (5 bases). The CDR3 sequence is 13 residues long. Trimming took off 2 bases at V and 7 bases at J, with 10 bases between the two ends. Germline V gene data show CDR1 as SGDLS and CDR2 as YYNGEE. CDR3 residues: CASSVGPGNEQFF. The CDR3 bases are TGTGCCAGCAGCGTTGGCCCGGGGAATGAGCAGTTCTTC.

This rearrangement joins TRBV7-3 to TRBJ1-1; D unresolved. This CDR3 is 15 amino acids long. CDR1 is SGHTA, CDR2 FQGTGA, per germline. V gave up 2 bases and J gave up 0 bases, with 10 bases separating them. For the CDR3, the DNA is TGTGCCAGCAGCTTATTGGCTGGGGTGAACACTGAAGCTTTCTTT. It translates to CASSLLAGVNTEAFF.

This chain uses TRBV6-6 with TRBJ2-5; no firm D call. CDR3 length: 14 residues. CDR1 is MNHNY and CDR2 is SVGAGI in the germline V gene (reference sequence). Trimming pared 2 bases from V and 5 bases from J, leaving 12 bases between. DNA for the CDR3: TGTGCCAGCAGTTACGGTAGGCTGGTGGAGACCCAGTACTTC. Amino acid sequence: CASSYGRLVETQYF.

The rearrangement uses TRBV19 and TRBJ2-4; TRBD2 aligns across 8 bases. Germline loops: CDR1 LNHDA, CDR2 SQIVND (reference sequence). V was pared by 3 bases and J by 2 bases, with 12 bases of the junction left unmatched. CDR3 length equals 18 residues. CDR3 amino acids: CASSMSLAGPSPKNIQYF. In DNA, the CDR3 is TGTGCCAGTAGTATGTCGCTAGCGGGCCCATCCCCCAAAAACATTCAGTACTTC.

The chain uses TRBV6-5 and TRBJ2-3; TRBD1 is a possible D gene (6 bases). The CDR3 has 15 residues. V dropped 7 bases and J dropped 5 bases, with 19 bases sitting between them. CDR1 and CDR2 (germline): MNHEY, SVGAGI. In DNA, the CDR3 is TGTGCCAGCACCAAAAAAGTCACAGGGAGAGATACGCAGTATTTT. This sequence encodes CASTKKVTGRDTQYF.

The chain employs TRBV5-1 and TRBJ2-7; D possibly corresponds to TRBD1 (5 bases). The ends were cut back, 5 bases at V and 0 bases at J, with 12 bases in the middle. Germline V CDR1 and CDR2: SGHRS, YFSETQ. The CDR3 runs 14 residues. This CDR3 reads CASRADRASYEQYF. CDR3 DNA: TGCGCCAGCAGAGCAGACAGAGCCTCCTACGAGCAGTACTTC.

The chain is built from TRBV7-8 and TRBJ1-5; tentative D call: TRBD1 (5 bases). The V and J ends lost 0 bases and 6 bases respectively, with 12 bases between them. This CDR3 region has 15 residues. CDR1 and CDR2 (germline): SGHVS, FQNEAQ. CDR3 nucleotide sequence: TGTGCCAGCAGCTTAGCGGGGGGTCAGGGTCAGCCCCAGCATTTT. Amino acids: CASSLAGGQGQPQHF. Variable domain in full (rest from reference TRBV7-8 and TRBJ1-5): GAGVSQSPRYKVAKRGQDVALRCDPISGHVSLFWYQQALGQGPEFLTYFQNEAQLDKSGLPSDRFFAERPEGSVSTLKIQRTQQEDSAVYLCASSLAGGQGQPQHFGDGTRLSIL.

A note on this clone: Other DNA sequences of this sample code for an identical CDR3. J is TRBJ2-7 and V is TRBV7-9; TRBD2 matches at 8 bases. The CDR3 runs 15 residues. Germline loops: CDR1 SEHNR, CDR2 FQNEAQ (reference sequence). V lost 1 base to trimming and J lost 1 base; unmatched junction nucleotides: 3. In nucleotides, the CDR3 is TGTGCCAGCAGCTTAGGTGGGACTAGATCCTACGAGCAGTACTTC. Its protein product is CASSLGGTRSYEQYF.

This clone was found once. The chain couples TRBV28 to TRBJ2-5; maybe TRBD1 (6 bases). CDR1 and CDR2 from the germline V gene are MDHEN and SYDVKM. V shed 5 bases and J shed 2 bases, with 15 bases lying between them. The CDR3 extends over 15 amino acids. The CDR3 protein is CASSAYRDWQETQYF. The CDR3 DNA follows: TGTGCCAGCAGTGCCTACAGGGATTGGCAAGAGACCCAGTACTTC.

CDR3 sequence reads: CASTLGRGGETQYF. The CDR3 DNA reads as TGTGCCAGCACCCTAGGACGGGGTGGGGAGACCCAGTACTTC. The genes are TRBV7-6 and TRBJ2-5, with D maybe TRBD2 (5 bases). Germline CDR1 is SGHVS and CDR2 is FNYEAQ. V gave up 7 bases and J gave up 5 bases, with 17 bases separating them. The CDR3 length is 14 residues.

The V call is TRBV11-3, the J call TRBJ2-2, with TRBD1 matching 8 bases. The CDR3 consists of 14 residues. V lost 5 bases to trimming and J lost 6 bases; unmatched junction nucleotides: 5. Germline CDR1 is SGHNT and CDR2 is YENEEA. CDR3 bases: TGTGCCAGCAGCCGACAGGGGTGGGCCGGGGAGCTGTTTTTT. Its translation: CASSRQGWAGELFF. The complete variable domain, with remaining parts taken from reference TRBV11-3 and TRBJ2-2, reads EAGVVQSPRYKIIEKKQPVAFWCNPISGHNTLYWYLQNLGQGPELLIRYENEEAVDDSQLPKDRFSAERLKGVDSTLKIQPAELGDSAVYLCASSRQGWAGELFFGEGSRLTVL.